Presented here are 27 T cell receptor beta chains from one specimen sequenced in a study of blood T cell repertoires in COVID-19. Clones were read by immunoSEQ multiplex PCR, and TCRdb kept only the in-frame ones, dropping some. The sample contains 45,000 to 70,000 clones, about 86% of which appear only once. Sequencing input: peripheral blood. These receptors were obtained from a woman aged 60-75 years with COVID-19, enrolled during active disease.

This chain links TRBV6-6 with TRBJ2-3; D unclear. V was pared by 7 bases and J by 2 bases, with 7 bases between. Germline assignment: CDR1 MNHNY and CDR2 SVGAGI (reference sequence). The CDR3 sequence is 12 residues long. In nucleotides, the CDR3 is TGTGCCAGCAAAACTTCCACAGATACGCAGTATTTT. Its protein is CASKTSTDTQYF.

The J gene is TRBJ1-1, the V gene TRBV30; D is possibly TRBD1 (5 bases). CDR1 is GTSNPN and CDR2 is SVGIG in the germline V gene (reference sequence). Trimming took 5 bases from V and 3 from J, leaving 22 bases between them. The CDR3 runs 16 residues. The chain's CDR3 is CAWGGRGGTSDTEAFF. In DNA, the CDR3 is TGTGCCTGGGGGGGGAGAGGCGGGACCTCGGACACTGAAGCTTTCTTT.

The chain carries TRBV10-3 and TRBJ2-1; no reliable D call. The CDR3 runs 17 residues. V was cut by 0 bases and J by 0 bases, with 12 bases left in between. Germline V gene data show CDR1 as ENHRY and CDR2 as SYGVKD. This CDR3 reads CAISESVTPSSYNEQFF. CDR3 DNA: TGTGCCATCAGTGAGTCGGTGACTCCCAGCTCCTACAATGAGCAGTTCTTC.

V usage is TRBV18 and J usage is TRBJ2-5; D possibly corresponds to TRBD1 (5 bases). This CDR3 has 14 residues. The V and J ends lost 4 bases and 5 bases respectively, with 14 bases between them. Germline V gene lookup returns CDR1 KGHSH and CDR2 LQKENI. The CDR3 sequence is CASSLTDSRETQYF. The CDR3 DNA follows: TGTGCCAGCTCACTGACCGACAGTCGGGAGACCCAGTACTTC.

This chain uses TRBV27 with TRBJ2-7; D is possibly TRBD2 (5 bases). Trimming pared 6 bases from V and 0 bases from J, leaving 12 bases between. CDR3 size: 14 residues. Germline assignment: CDR1 MNHEY and CDR2 SMNVEV (reference sequence). In nucleotides, the CDR3 is TGTGCCAGCAGAAAAGCACTAGTCTCCTACGAGCAGTACTTC. It yields the protein CASRKALVSYEQYF.

The chain links TRBV21-1 to TRBJ2-5; TRBD2 was called by the table and not checked on the DNA. TRBV21-1 is shown as a pseudogene. CDR3 length: 21 residues. CDR3 region: CASSKYVGFRASGRAQETQYF. CDR3 nucleotides: TGTGCCAGCAGCAAATACGTCGGCTTTCGGGCTAGCGGGAGGGCTCAAGAGACCCAGTACTTC.

This chain links TRBV28 with TRBJ1-6; a possible D gene is TRBD1 (5 bases). Germline lookup yields CDR1 MDHEN and CDR2 SYDVKM. The CDR3 is made up of 12 amino acids. The V gene lost 6 bases and the J gene lost 5 bases, with 5 bases spanning the gap. The CDR3 is CASRDNNSPLHF. In nucleotides, the CDR3 is TGTGCCAGCAGGGACAATAATTCACCCCTCCACTTT.

In DNA, the CDR3 is TGTGCCAGCAGCGGGTCGGTAGGAAACACCATATATTTT. Encoded protein: CASSGSVGNTIYF. The rearrangement links TRBV6-6 to TRBJ1-3; D gene uncertain. V gave up 6 bases and J gave up 4 bases, with 10 bases separating them. Germline lookup yields CDR1 MNHNY and CDR2 SVGAGI (reference sequence). The CDR3 is 13 amino acids.

The chain couples TRBV15 to TRBJ1-2; tentative D call: TRBD1 (5 bases). The CDR3 sequence is 13 residues long. Germline assignment: CDR1 LNHNV and CDR2 YYDKDF (reference sequence). V dropped 4 bases and J dropped 2 bases, with 8 bases sitting between them. CDR3 in DNA: TGTGCCACCAGCATGGAGGGGAACTATGGCTACACCTTC. This sequence encodes CATSMEGNYGYTF.

The chain recombines TRBV19 with TRBJ2-5; maybe TRBD1 (6 bases). Trimming removed 3 bases at V and 4 bases at J, with 18 bases between. The CDR3 spans 16 residues. Germline lookup yields CDR1 LNHDA and CDR2 SQIVND (reference sequence). As DNA, the CDR3 is TGTGCCAGTAGTATCGTTGATTCAGGGGAAATAGAGACCCAGTACTTC. Residues: CASSIVDSGEIETQYF.

The chain joins TRBV3-1 (or the pseudogene TRBV3-2) to TRBJ2-7; 12 bases agree with TRBD2. Germline V gene lookup returns CDR1 LGHDT and CDR2 YNNKEL (reference sequence). The CDR3 runs 15 residues. Unmatched junction bases numbered 0, after V lost 1 base and J lost 2 bases. The CDR3: CASSQGLAGAYEQYF. CDR3 sequence (DNA): TGTGCCAGCAGCCAAGGACTAGCGGGAGCCTACGAGCAGTACTTC.

V is TRBV19 and J is TRBJ1-3; 7 bases are shared with TRBD1. Losses at the gene ends were 3 bases for V and 2 bases for J; bases not matched to a gene: 4. This CDR3 region has 15 residues. From germline, CDR1 is LNHDA and CDR2 SQIVND (reference sequence). In DNA form, the CDR3 reads TGTGCCAGTAGTATCGTGACAGGGCCTGGAAACACCATATATTTT. This translates into CASSIVTGPGNTIYF.

The chain uses TRBV19 and TRBJ1-5; 8 bases align to TRBD1. This CDR3 is built from 14 residues. V shed 3 bases and J 5 bases; nucleotides not matched to a gene: 3. The germline gives CDR1 LNHDA, CDR2 SQIVND (reference sequence). In DNA form, the CDR3 reads TGTGCCAGTAGTATGGGACAGGCCTATCAGCCCCAGCATTTT. The encoded protein is CASSMGQAYQPQHF. Based on the CDR3 plus reference TRBV19 and TRBJ1-5, the full variable domain is DGGITQSPKYLFRKEGQNVTLSCEQNLNHDAMYWYRQDPGQGLRLIYYSQIVNDFQKGDIAEGYSVSREKKESFPLTVTSAQKNPTAFYLCASSMGQAYQPQHFGDGTRLSIL.

The rearrangement joins TRBV6-5 to TRBJ2-7; 10 bases agree with TRBD1. V lost 5 bases, J lost 2 bases, and 3 bases stayed unmatched. The CDR3 runs 14 residues. The germline V gene encodes CDR1 MNHEY and CDR2 SVGAGI. The CDR3 reads CASSQTGGTYEQYF. DNA of the CDR3: TGTGCCAGCAGTCAGACAGGGGGCACCTACGAGCAGTACTTC.

The rearrangement joins TRBV19 to TRBJ2-2; 11 positions agree with TRBD2. The germline CDR1 and CDR2 sequences are LNHDA and SQIVND (reference sequence). The CDR3 sequence is 18 residues long. V was clipped by 1 base and J by 4 bases; unmatched bases: 8. The DNA for the CDR3 is TGTGCCAGTAGTATAGGTTTCCTAGCGGGAGGCTGCACCGGGGAGCTGTTTTTT. Its protein product is CASSIGFLAGGCTGELFF.

The chain joins TRBV19 to TRBJ1-1; TRBD1 matches 7 bases. This CDR3 comprises 15 residues. Germline lookup yields CDR1 LNHDA and CDR2 SQIVND (reference sequence). Unmatched junction bases numbered 6, after V lost 4 bases and J lost 1 base. CDR3 DNA: TGTGCCAGTAGTAGAACAGGGGTACCGAACACTGAAGCTTTCTTT. Amino acid sequence: CASSRTGVPNTEAFF.

The V call is TRBV12-5, the J call TRBJ2-1, with D perhaps matching TRBD1 (6 bases). Germline CDR1 and CDR2: LGHNT and FRNRAP. V gave up 6 bases and J gave up 3 bases, with 6 bases separating them. The CDR3 runs to 12 residues. As DNA, the CDR3 is TGTGCTAGTGGACAGGGCTACAATGAGCAGTTCTTC. Translation: CASGQGYNEQFF.

The V gene is TRBV12-5, the J gene TRBJ2-7, with D possibly being TRBD1 (5 bases). CDR3 size: 17 residues. V was pared by 7 bases and J by 4 bases, with 26 bases between. The germline V gene has CDR1 LGHNT and CDR2 FRNRAP. CDR3 nucleotide sequence: TGTGCTAGTGTCCTTCCCTTCGACAGAACCAAAAGATACGAGCAGTACTTC. It yields the protein CASVLPFDRTKRYEQYF. Full variable domain (outside the CDR3, taken from reference TRBV12-5 and TRBJ2-7): DARVTQTPRHKVTEMGQEVTMRCQPILGHNTVFWYRQTMMQGLELLAYFRNRAPLDDSGMPKDRFSAEMPDATLATLKIQPSEPRDSAVYFCASVLPFDRTKRYEQYFGPGTRLTVT.

The genes are TRBV7-9 and TRBJ1-1, with D maybe TRBD1 (6 bases). The CDR3 runs 12 residues. CDR1 and CDR2 from the germline V gene are SEHNR and FQNEAQ (reference sequence). V shed 1 base and J shed 11 bases, with 11 bases lying between them. The CDR3 reads CASSLGQVAAFF. In DNA, the CDR3 is TGTGCCAGCAGCTTAGGACAGGTGGCCGCTTTCTTT.

In its sample, this clone was seen once. The chain joins TRBV29-1 to TRBJ1-1; no clear D. V gave up 6 bases and J gave up 8 bases, with 10 bases separating them. This CDR3 has 10 residues. Germline CDR1 is SQVTM and CDR2 is ANQGSEA. CDR3 DNA sequence: TGCAGCGTCGGCGGGCTCGAAGCTTTCTTT. This sequence encodes CSVGGLEAFF.

This clone showed up just a few times. The chain couples TRBV6-6 to TRBJ1-5; D unresolved. The CDR3 covers 15 residues. Germline assignment: CDR1 MNHNY and CDR2 SVGAGI (reference sequence). Trimming took 6 bases from V and 6 from J, leaving 18 bases between them. CDR3 in DNA: TGTGCCAGCAGAGACATGGCCGTTAAGACTCAGCCCCAGCATTTT. Its protein is CASRDMAVKTQPQHF.

Concerning this clone: The junction and the germline gene differ at one end; a read error may be behind it. V is TRBV7-7 and J is TRBJ2-7, with TRBD2 matching over 8 bases. The length of the CDR3 is 13 residues. Germline CDR1 SSHAT, CDR2 FNYEAQ (reference sequence). The CDR3 loop reads CASSDGTSYEQYF. In DNA form, the CDR3 reads TGTGCTAGCAGCGATGGGACTAGCTACGAGCAGTACTTC.

V and J are TRBV19 and TRBJ1-1; 7 bases map to TRBD1. V was pared by 10 bases and J by 1 base, with 6 bases of the junction left unmatched. The CDR3 loop spans 13 amino acids. Germline loops: CDR1 LNHDA, CDR2 SQIVND (reference sequence). The CDR3 nucleotides read TGTGCCACAAGGGACAGTACGAACACTGAAGCTTTCTTT. It specifies CATRDSTNTEAFF.

This clone was detected a few times. The chain joins TRBV6-6 to TRBJ2-7, with 11 bases lining up with TRBD2. CDR3 length: 16 amino acids. Germline trimming cut 5 bases from V and 1 base from J; bases unmatched to any gene: 7. Germline CDR1 reads MNHNY; CDR2 reads SVGAGI (reference sequence). The CDR3 coding sequence is TGTGCCAGCAGTACGGGACTAGCGGTGTTATCCTACGAGCAGTACTTC. Translation gives CASSTGLAVLSYEQYF.

The CDR3 reads CASSESTSGTLRDTQYF. CDR3 nucleotides: TGCGCCAGCAGTGAGTCAACTAGCGGGACCTTACGAGATACGCAGTATTTT. J is TRBJ2-3 and V is TRBV10-1, with 10 bases matching TRBD2. The CDR3 contains 17 residues. Germline values: CDR1 WNHNN, CDR2 SYGVQD (reference sequence). Trimming took 0 bases from V and 5 from J; bases not matched to a gene: 8.

This sequence joins TRBV4-2 and TRBJ1-1, with D unresolved. V was clipped by 1 base and J by 1 base, with 13 bases between them. The V gene's germline CDR1 is LGHNA and CDR2 YNFKEQ. This CDR3 is built from 16 residues. CDR3 amino acids: CASSQGSLAANTEAFF. The DNA for the CDR3 is TGTGCCAGCAGCCAAGGCAGCTTAGCGGCGAACACTGAAGCTTTCTTT.

CDR3 DNA sequence: TGTGCCGGCCGGCGGGAGGCCCATGGTGAGCAGTTCTTC. Translating it yields CAGRREAHGEQFF. The chain has TRBV30 and TRBJ2-1, with 8 bases matching TRBD2. Trimming cost V 8 bases and J 9 bases; bases outside gene matches: 12. Looked up from germline, CDR1 is GTSNPN and CDR2 is SVGIG (reference sequence). CDR3 length: 13 amino acids.